These 13 T cell receptor beta chains were all obtained from the same sample, sequenced in a study of CD8+CD57+ T cells in acquired aplastic anemia. According to the study, genomic DNA was the template for TCR beta VDJ and CDR3 profiling. TCRdb reprocessed the reads with MiXCR, giving one entry per CDR3 protein. The sample has 150,000 to 200,000 distinct CDR3 sequences, 55% to 70% seen once; the top ten hold more than 45%. Material: sorted CD4+, CD8+, or CD8+CD57+ T cells (not recorded which) from PBMCs. Receptor source: a human donor with severe aplastic anemia or a healthy control (not recorded which).

The CDR3 reads CSARLDRAYNSPLHF. The CDR3 bases are TGCAGTGCTAGACTCGATAGGGCCTATAATTCACCCCTCCACTTT. The gene calls are TRBV20-1 and TRBJ1-6, with D hard to call. Germline assignment: CDR1 DFQATT and CDR2 SNEGSKA (reference sequence). The CDR3 consists of 15 residues. V was cut by 2 bases and J by 2 bases, with 10 bases left in between.

The rearrangement joins TRBV12-3 or TRBV12-4 to TRBJ2-7, with 8 bases lining up with TRBD1. The CDR3 has 17 amino acids. Germline trimming cut 7 bases from V and 0 bases from J; bases unmatched to any gene: 14. The CDR3 loop is CASMDWGQDRGSYEQYF. The CDR3, as DNA: TGTGCCAGCATGGATTGGGGGCAAGACAGGGGCTCCTACGAGCAGTACTTC.

The chain recombines TRBV29-1 with TRBJ2-2; no firm D call. Deletions cut 7 bases from V and 0 bases from J, with 9 bases between. Per the germline V gene, CDR1 is SQVTM and CDR2 is ANQGSEA. The CDR3 has 13 residues. This CDR3 reads CSAWNTNTGELFF. DNA of the CDR3: TGCAGCGCGTGGAATACGAACACCGGGGAGCTGTTTTTT.

V is TRBV20-1 and J is TRBJ2-1; D not resolved. The CDR3 extends over 14 amino acids. V was pared by 0 bases and J by 5 bases, with 11 bases between. The germline CDR1 and CDR2 sequences are DFQATT and SNEGSKA (reference sequence). The CDR3 coding sequence is TGCAGTGCTAGAGATGGGTCTGAAAACAATGAGCAGTTCTTC. This translates into CSARDGSENNEQFF.

The chain recombines TRBV12-3 or TRBV12-4 with TRBJ2-7, with 8 bases identical to TRBD1. The CDR3 is 13 residues long. Trimming at V came to 6 bases and at J to 7 bases, leaving 8 bases not matched to a gene. CDR3 DNA: TGTGCCAGCAGCTTGTCTCGACAGGGGGAGCAGTACTTC. It translates to CASSLSRQGEQYF.

This clonotype was seen only a few times. The chain employs TRBV19 and TRBJ2-5; 9 bases align to TRBD1. The trim removed 6 bases at V and 1 base at J, leaving 3 bases unmatched. This CDR3 spans 14 amino acids. Looked up from germline, CDR1 is LNHDA and CDR2 is SQIVND (reference sequence). CDR3 region: CASRETGGQETQYF. The DNA of the CDR3 is TGTGCCAGTAGGGAGACAGGGGGCCAAGAGACCCAGTACTTC.

V and J are TRBV29-1 and TRBJ1-2; TRBD1 agrees at 7 bases. Germline assignment: CDR1 SQVTM and CDR2 ANQGSEA. The CDR3 loop spans 15 amino acids. V shed 2 bases and J 5 bases; nucleotides not matched to a gene: 11. The CDR3 is CSVELRTGAGYGYTF. The CDR3 region has the DNA TGCAGCGTTGAATTGCGAACAGGGGCTGGGTATGGCTACACCTTC.

This chain uses TRBV7-3 with TRBJ1-6; maybe TRBD1 (6 bases). Trimming cost V 4 bases and J 10 bases, with 17 bases left between them. Germline V gene data show CDR1 as SGHTA and CDR2 as FQGTGA. This CDR3 has 15 residues. Here the CDR3 reads CASSSMQGLGSPLHF. CDR3 DNA sequence: TGTGCCAGCAGCTCAATGCAGGGGTTGGGGTCACCCCTCCACTTT.

This chain uses TRBV6-5 with TRBJ1-2; tentative D call: TRBD1 (5 bases). The CDR3 spans 14 residues. The V gene's germline CDR1 is MNHEY and CDR2 SVGAGI. The ends were cut back, 2 bases at V and 1 base at J, with 8 bases in the middle. The CDR3 DNA reads TGTGCCAGCAGTTACGACAGAGTTAACTATGGCTACACCTTC. Translating gives CASSYDRVNYGYTF.

V gene TRBV7-9 combines with J gene TRBJ1-1, with TRBD1 as a possible D gene (5 bases). Germline-derived CDR1 and CDR2 are SEHNR and FQNEAQ (reference sequence). V was trimmed by 0 bases and J by 5 bases, leaving 16 bases between them. This CDR3 is built from 16 residues. This CDR3 is CASSLADGAAGTEAFF. CDR3 DNA: TGTGCCAGCAGCTTAGCCGACGGGGCGGCTGGTACTGAAGCTTTCTTT.

This clonotype was found many times. The chain joins TRBV7-3 to TRBJ2-2; the D is unclear. The V end was cut by 5 bases, the J end by 2 bases, with 3 bases between. This CDR3 is 12 amino acids long. Germline loops: CDR1 SGHTA, CDR2 FQGTGA. The CDR3 DNA reads TGTGCCAGCAGCATAAACACCGGGGAGCTGTTTTTT. Translated, it gives CASSINTGELFF.

The gene calls are TRBV7-8 and TRBJ2-5, with TRBD2 matching 12 bases. CDR1 SGHVS and CDR2 FQNEAQ come from the germline V gene. Trimming at V came to 4 bases and at J to 1 base, leaving 4 bases not matched to a gene. This CDR3 is built from 16 residues. CDR3 sequence reads: CASSSGLAGIQETQYF. In nucleotides, the CDR3 is TGTGCCAGCAGCTCCGGACTAGCGGGGATCCAAGAGACCCAGTACTTC.

This clonotype came up a few times. V and J are TRBV12-3 or TRBV12-4 and TRBJ1-5, with D maybe TRBD1 (5 bases). The ends were cut back, 6 bases at V and 4 bases at J, with 10 bases in the middle. The CDR3 runs to 13 residues. Here the CDR3 reads CASSFQGNQPQHF. The CDR3 DNA follows: TGTGCCAGCAGCTTTCAGGGTAATCAGCCCCAGCATTTT.